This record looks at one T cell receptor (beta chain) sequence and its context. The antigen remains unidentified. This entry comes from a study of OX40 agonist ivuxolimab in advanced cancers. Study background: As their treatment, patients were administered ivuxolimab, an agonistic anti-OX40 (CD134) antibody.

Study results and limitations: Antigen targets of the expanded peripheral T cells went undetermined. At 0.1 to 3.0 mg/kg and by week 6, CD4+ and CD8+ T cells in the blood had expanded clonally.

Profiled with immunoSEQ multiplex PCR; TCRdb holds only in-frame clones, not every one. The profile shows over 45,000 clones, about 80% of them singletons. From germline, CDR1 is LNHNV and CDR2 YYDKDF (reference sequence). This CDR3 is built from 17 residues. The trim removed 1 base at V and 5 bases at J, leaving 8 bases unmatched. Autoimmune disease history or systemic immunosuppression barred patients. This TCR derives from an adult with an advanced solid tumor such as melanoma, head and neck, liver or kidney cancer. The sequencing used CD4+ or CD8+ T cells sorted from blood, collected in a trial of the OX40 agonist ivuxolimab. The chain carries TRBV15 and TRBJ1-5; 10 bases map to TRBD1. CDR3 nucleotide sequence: TGTGCCACCAGCAGAGGGAGGACAGGGGGGGCGGATCAGCCCCAGCATTTT. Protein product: CATSRGRTGGADQPQHF.